Here is one T cell receptor beta chain with its context. Antigen: not known. Germline CDR1 reads LGHNT; CDR2 reads FRNRAP. Germline trimming cut 3 bases from V and 9 bases from J; bases unmatched to any gene: 9. CDR3 size: 16 residues. The method was immunoSEQ multiplex PCR; TCRdb's version includes in-frame clones alone and lacks a portion of them. The data contain 140,000 or so clones, approximately 90% of them seen just once; the ten biggest clones take up approximately 4.5%. The source of the sample is a study of T cell responses to AZD1222 COVID-19 vaccine. Study conclusions and caveats: Clonal diversity was possibly underestimated; the donors were predominantly white British and more often female.

This receptor was taken from an adult in good health. The sequenced sample was peripheral blood, obtained on day 0 of AZD1222 vaccination. The V gene is TRBV12-5, the J gene TRBJ2-1, with 12 positions matching TRBD2. The chain's CDR3 is CASGFRLAGALREQFF. The CDR3, as DNA: TGTGCTAGTGGTTTCCGACTAGCGGGGGCCCTCCGTGAGCAGTTCTTC. Together with reference TRBV12-5 and TRBJ2-1, the CDR3 gives the full variable domain: DARVTQTPRHKVTEMGQEVTMRCQPILGHNTVFWYRQTMMQGLELLAYFRNRAPLDDSGMPKDRFSAEMPDATLATLKIQPSEPRDSAVYFCASGFRLAGALREQFFGPGTRLTVL.